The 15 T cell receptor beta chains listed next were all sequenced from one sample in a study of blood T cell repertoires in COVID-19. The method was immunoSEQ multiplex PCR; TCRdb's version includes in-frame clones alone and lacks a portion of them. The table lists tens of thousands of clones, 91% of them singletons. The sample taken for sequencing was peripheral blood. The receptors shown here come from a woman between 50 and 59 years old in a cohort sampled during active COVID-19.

The CDR3 DNA sequence: TGCGCCAGCAGCTCCGGGTCCGGTAAAGAGACCCAGTACTTC. It specifies CASSSGSGKETQYF. J is TRBJ2-5 and V is TRBV5-1; D is ambiguous. The V gene's germline CDR1 is SGHRS and CDR2 YFSETQ. The germline V and J ends were trimmed by 3 bases and 3 bases, with 12 bases remaining between them. The CDR3 loop spans 14 amino acids.

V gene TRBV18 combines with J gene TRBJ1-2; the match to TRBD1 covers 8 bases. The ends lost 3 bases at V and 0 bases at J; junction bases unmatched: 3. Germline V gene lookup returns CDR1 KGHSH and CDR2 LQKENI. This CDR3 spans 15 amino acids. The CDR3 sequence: CASSPGTGANYGYTF. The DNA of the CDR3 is TGTGCCAGCTCACCCGGGACAGGTGCTAACTATGGCTACACCTTC.

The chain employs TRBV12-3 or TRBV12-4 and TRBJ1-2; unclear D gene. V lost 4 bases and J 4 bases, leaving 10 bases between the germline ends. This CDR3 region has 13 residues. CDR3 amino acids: CASSSSNSYGYTF. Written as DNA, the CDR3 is TGTGCCAGCAGTTCATCAAACTCCTATGGCTACACCTTC.

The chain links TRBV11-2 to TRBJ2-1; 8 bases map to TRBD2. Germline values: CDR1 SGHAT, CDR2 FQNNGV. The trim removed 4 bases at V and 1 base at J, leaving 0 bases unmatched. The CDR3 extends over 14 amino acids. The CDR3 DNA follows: TGTGCCAGCAGCTCTAGCGGGTCCTACAATGAGCAGTTCTTC. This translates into CASSSSGSYNEQFF.

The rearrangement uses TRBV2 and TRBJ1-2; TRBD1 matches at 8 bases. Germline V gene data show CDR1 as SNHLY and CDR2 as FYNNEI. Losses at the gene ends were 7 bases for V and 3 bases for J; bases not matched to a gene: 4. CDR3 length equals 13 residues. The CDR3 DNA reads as TGTGCCAGCATCCCGGACAGGGACTATGGCTACACCTTC. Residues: CASIPDRDYGYTF. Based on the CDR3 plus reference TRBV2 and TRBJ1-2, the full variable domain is EPEVTQTPSHQVTQMGQEVILRCVPISNHLYFYWYRQILGQKVEFLVSFYNNEISEKSEIFDDQFSVERPDGSNFTLKIRSTKLEDSAMYFCASIPDRDYGYTFGSGTRLTVV.

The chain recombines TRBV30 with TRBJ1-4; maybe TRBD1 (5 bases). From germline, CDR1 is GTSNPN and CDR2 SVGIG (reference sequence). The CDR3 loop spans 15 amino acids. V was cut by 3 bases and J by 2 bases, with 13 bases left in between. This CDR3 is CAWRRQLVTNEKLFF. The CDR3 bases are TGTGCCTGGAGGAGACAGTTAGTCACTAATGAAAAACTGTTTTTT.

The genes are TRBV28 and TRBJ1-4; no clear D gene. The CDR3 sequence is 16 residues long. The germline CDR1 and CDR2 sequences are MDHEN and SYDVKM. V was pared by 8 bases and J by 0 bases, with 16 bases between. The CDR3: CASHSERTATNEKLFF. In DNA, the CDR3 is TGTGCCAGCCATTCAGAACGGACTGCAACTAATGAAAAACTGTTTTTT.

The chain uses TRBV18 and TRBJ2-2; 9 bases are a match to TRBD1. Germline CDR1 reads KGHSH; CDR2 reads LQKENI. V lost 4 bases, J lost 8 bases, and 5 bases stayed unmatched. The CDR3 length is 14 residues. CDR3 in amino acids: CASSLQGAQGELFF. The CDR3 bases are TGTGCCAGCTCACTACAGGGGGCGCAAGGGGAGCTGTTTTTT.

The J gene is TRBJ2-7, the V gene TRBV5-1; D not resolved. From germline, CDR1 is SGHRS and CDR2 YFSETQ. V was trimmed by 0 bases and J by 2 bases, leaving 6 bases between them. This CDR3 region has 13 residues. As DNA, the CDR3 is TGCGCCAGCAGCTTGGACGGAGCCTACGAGCAGTACTTC. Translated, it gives CASSLDGAYEQYF.

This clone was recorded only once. Here the CDR3 reads CASSQEIRADSPLHF. Written as DNA, the CDR3 is TGCGCCAGCAGCCAAGAGATCAGGGCTGATTCACCCCTCCACTTT. V is TRBV4-1 and J is TRBJ1-6; perhaps TRBD1 as D (5 bases). The V gene lost 0 bases and the J gene lost 8 bases, with 11 bases spanning the gap. CDR1 and CDR2 from the germline V gene are MGHRA and YSYEKL. The CDR3 contains 15 residues.

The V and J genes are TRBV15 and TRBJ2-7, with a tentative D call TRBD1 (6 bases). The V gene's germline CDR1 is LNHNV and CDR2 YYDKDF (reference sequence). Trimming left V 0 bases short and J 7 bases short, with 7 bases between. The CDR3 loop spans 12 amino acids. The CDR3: CATSRDTGEQYF. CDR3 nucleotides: TGTGCCACCAGCAGAGATACAGGGGAGCAGTACTTC.

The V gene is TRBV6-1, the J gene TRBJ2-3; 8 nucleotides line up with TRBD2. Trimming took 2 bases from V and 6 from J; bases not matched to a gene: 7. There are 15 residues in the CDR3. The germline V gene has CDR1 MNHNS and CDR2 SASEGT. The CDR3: CASSESRGGFDTQYF. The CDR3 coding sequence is TGTGCCAGCAGTGAATCACGGGGGGGTTTCGATACGCAGTATTTT.

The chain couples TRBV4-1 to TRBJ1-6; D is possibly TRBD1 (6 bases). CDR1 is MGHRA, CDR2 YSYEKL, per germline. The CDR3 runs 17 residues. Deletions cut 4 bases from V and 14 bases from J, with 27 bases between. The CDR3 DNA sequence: TGCGCCAGCAGCCTGGACAGTTCAGATACCTCGTCAGCTTCCCTCCACTTT. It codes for CASSLDSSDTSSASLHF.

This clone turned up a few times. The CDR3 nucleotides are TGCAGTGGGGGGGACCAAGAGACCCAGTACTTC. Protein: CSGGDQETQYF. V and J are TRBV20-1 and TRBJ2-5; D is perhaps TRBD2 (6 bases). The CDR3 is made up of 11 amino acids. Germline V gives CDR1 DFQATT, CDR2 SNEGSKA (reference sequence). V gave up 7 bases and J gave up 0 bases, with 6 bases separating them.

In nucleotides, the CDR3 is TGTGCCAGCAGACTGGGCCAGGGTTCCTATAATTCACCCCTCCACTTT. It specifies CASRLGQGSYNSPLHF. The chain employs TRBV11-3 and TRBJ1-6, with a possible D match to TRBD1 (5 bases). Trimming pared 6 bases from V and 1 base from J, leaving 13 bases between. The CDR3 consists of 16 residues. Per the germline V gene, CDR1 is SGHNT and CDR2 is YENEEA.